These 23 T cell receptor beta chains were all obtained from the same sample, sequenced in a study of cytomegalovirus exposure and HLA in healthy donors. Primers for the PCR totalled 60 Vbeta and 13 Jbeta. Profiling relied on immunoSEQ multiplex PCR, and the TCRdb table lists in-frame clones only, not all of them. The sample has about 99,000 clones; 76% are singletons. The sample comprised PBMCs. These receptors came from a woman younger than 30 in good health and CMV-seropositive.

The rearrangement joins TRBV7-2 to TRBJ1-1; the D is unclear. Germline CDR1 SGHTA, CDR2 FQGNSA. The CDR3 consists of 13 residues. Deletions cut 2 bases from V and 3 bases from J, with 7 bases between. CDR3 sequence reads: CASSLLRDTEAFF. The CDR3 DNA follows: TGTGCCAGCAGCTTACTAAGAGACACTGAAGCTTTCTTT.

V is TRBV29-1 and J is TRBJ2-3; D call uncertain. CDR1 is SQVTM and CDR2 is ANQGSEA in the germline V gene. The CDR3 contains 12 residues. V was cut by 8 bases and J by 5 bases, with 14 bases left in between. CDR3 sequence: CSLIGARDTQYF. The CDR3 bases are TGCAGCTTGATAGGAGCCCGAGATACGCAGTATTTT.

The chain joins TRBV19 to TRBJ2-3; TRBD2 agrees at 12 bases. Germline CDR1 reads LNHDA; CDR2 reads SQIVND (reference sequence). The CDR3 runs 16 residues. V dropped 5 bases and J dropped 3; count of bases not matched to a gene: 6. CDR3 coding DNA: TGTGCCAGTAGTCCCCGACTAGCGGGAGCAACAGATACGCAGTATTTT. It specifies CASSPRLAGATDTQYF.

This clone was recorded once. The chain uses TRBV5-5 and TRBJ2-7; 9 bases align to TRBD1. Trimming at V came to 4 bases and at J to 5 bases, leaving 7 bases not matched to a gene. The length of the CDR3 is 14 residues. The germline V gene has CDR1 SGHKS and CDR2 YYEKEE (reference sequence). The CDR3 region is CASSAGTGSHEQYF. The DNA for the CDR3 is TGTGCCAGCAGCGCCGGGACAGGGTCCCACGAGCAGTACTTC.

V and J are TRBV28 and TRBJ2-6, with a weak D call TRBD1 (6 bases). The germline CDR1 and CDR2 sequences are MDHEN and SYDVKM. V lost 6 bases, J lost 2 bases, and 11 bases lay in between. This CDR3 spans 15 amino acids. The CDR3 DNA sequence: TGTGCCAGCAGCTCCCAGGGGACTGGGGCCAACGTCCTGACTTTC. Translated, it gives CASSSQGTGANVLTF.

This clone was picked up a small number of times. V gene TRBV7-8 combines with J gene TRBJ1-1, with D possibly matching TRBD1 (6 bases). CDR1 SGHVS and CDR2 FQNEAQ come from the germline V gene. V gave up 5 bases and J gave up 4 bases, with 14 bases separating them. CDR3 length: 14 amino acids. CDR3 region: CASSTQGFGTEAFF. CDR3 coding DNA: TGTGCCAGCAGCACGCAGGGGTTTGGCACTGAAGCTTTCTTT.

This clone appeared a single time. The V gene is TRBV9, the J gene TRBJ2-2; 7 positions agree with TRBD2. Germline-derived CDR1 and CDR2 are SGDLS and YYNGEE. Trimming at V came to 2 bases and at J to 5 bases, leaving 6 bases not matched to a gene. This CDR3 contains 15 residues. CDR3 amino acids: CASSVHPGGTGELFF. The CDR3 region has the DNA TGTGCCAGCAGCGTCCACCCGGGGGGTACCGGGGAGCTGTTTTTT.

The chain is built from TRBV5-5 and TRBJ2-7; the D is unclear. Trimming removed 6 bases from V and 2 bases from J, with 21 bases in between. The germline V gene has CDR1 SGHKS and CDR2 YYEKEE (reference sequence). The CDR3 has 16 amino acids. The CDR3 DNA is TGTGCCAGCACCCCCCATGGAAGACCCAGGACCTACGAGCAGTACTTC. This encodes CASTPHGRPRTYEQYF.

The count of this clone is one. The CDR3 sequence: CASGLPHSYEQYF. CDR3 DNA sequence: TGTGCTAGTGGTTTGCCCCACTCCTACGAGCAGTACTTC. This chain joins TRBV12-5 and TRBJ2-7; no clear D. CDR3 length equals 13 residues. CDR1 is LGHNT and CDR2 is FRNRAP in the germline V gene. V lost 2 bases to trimming and J lost 0 bases, with 5 bases between them.

This clone has only a few counts. The chain employs TRBV27 and TRBJ1-4, with a weak D call TRBD1 (6 bases). V lost 8 bases, J lost 0 bases, and 13 bases lay in between. The CDR3 is made up of 15 amino acids. Germline CDR1 and CDR2: MNHEY and SMNVEV (reference sequence). CDR3 nucleotides: TGTGCCAGCGGGAGGGGGGGGGCAACTAATGAAAAACTGTTTTTT. The encoded protein is CASGRGGATNEKLFF. Based on the CDR3 plus reference TRBV27 and TRBJ1-4, the full variable domain is EAQVTQNPRYLITVTGKKLTVTCSQNMNHEYMSWYRQDPGLGLRQIYYSMNVEVTDKGDVPEGYKVSRKEKRNFPLILESPSPNQTSLYFCASGRGGATNEKLFFGSGTQLSVL.

V usage is TRBV4-1 and J usage is TRBJ2-7; D perhaps matches TRBD1 (7 bases). V shed 0 bases and J shed 6 bases, with 21 bases lying between them. The germline V gene has CDR1 MGHRA and CDR2 YSYEKL. The CDR3 runs 17 residues. CDR3 loop: CASSQERGTAGRGEQYF. CDR3 coding DNA: TGCGCCAGCAGCCAAGAACGGGGGACAGCGGGTCGCGGCGAGCAGTACTTC.

This rearrangement joins TRBV13 to TRBJ2-1; 9 positions match TRBD2. This CDR3 is built from 16 residues. Per the germline V gene, CDR1 is PRHDT and CDR2 is FYEKMQ (reference sequence). V shed 5 bases and J 7 bases; nucleotides not matched to a gene: 12. CDR3 residues: CASSDPNSGSINEQFF. The CDR3 bases are TGTGCCAGCAGCGACCCTAATAGCGGGAGTATAAATGAGCAGTTCTTC.

The chain carries TRBV30 and TRBJ2-2, with D possibly matching TRBD2 (5 bases). The CDR3 contains 16 residues. CDR1 and CDR2 from the germline V gene are GTSNPN and SVGIG (reference sequence). Trimming pared 0 bases from V and 4 bases from J, leaving 15 bases between. CDR3 residues: CAWSVVRRAGTGELFF. The CDR3 DNA reads as TGTGCCTGGAGTGTAGTGCGGCGGGCTGGCACCGGGGAGCTGTTTTTT.

This chain joins TRBV7-9 and TRBJ2-4; TRBD2 agrees at 12 bases. The CDR3 length is 19 residues. Germline CDR1 SEHNR, CDR2 FQNEAQ (reference sequence). The V and J ends lost 5 bases and 1 base, in that order; junction bases with no gene match: 12. CDR3 nucleotides: TGTGCCAGCAGCCCCCTGACTAGCGGGAGCCCCGGGGCCAAAAACATTCAGTACTTC. This encodes CASSPLTSGSPGAKNIQYF.

CDR3 residues: CASRAGLVSYNEQFF. The CDR3 nucleotides are TGTGCCAGCAGGGCCGGACTAGTCTCCTACAATGAGCAGTTCTTC. The genes are TRBV2 and TRBJ2-1, with 7 bases matching TRBD2. Germline CDR1 reads SNHLY; CDR2 reads FYNNEI. Trimming removed 6 bases from V and 0 bases from J; junction bases left unmatched: 5. The CDR3 extends over 15 amino acids.

This rearrangement joins TRBV21-1 to TRBJ1-2. TRBV21-1 is assigned pseudogene status. There are 15 residues in the CDR3. The CDR3 loop is CASSKGSGGDGGYTF. The CDR3, as DNA: TGTGCCAGCAGCAAAGGATCGGGAGGGGACGGTGGCTACACCTTC.

CDR3 sequence: CARPITAGGHEQYF. Written as DNA, the CDR3 is TGCGCCAGGCCGATCACGGCCGGAGGTCACGAGCAGTACTTC. The chain uses TRBV4-1 and TRBJ2-7; D perhaps matches TRBD2 (5 bases). Deletions cut 9 bases from V and 5 bases from J, with 20 bases between. Germline V gene lookup returns CDR1 MGHRA and CDR2 YSYEKL. The CDR3 consists of 14 residues.

The rearrangement uses TRBV29-1 and TRBJ2-7; weak D call: TRBD2 (6 bases). V lost 5 bases to trimming and J lost 4 bases, with 18 bases between them. Looked up from germline, CDR1 is SQVTM and CDR2 is ANQGSEA. This CDR3 has 14 amino acids. CDR3 in amino acids: CSVTIPRSGYEQYF. CDR3 in DNA: TGCAGCGTTACAATACCCAGGAGCGGGTACGAGCAGTACTTC.

This chain connects TRBV28 to TRBJ2-1, with D possibly being TRBD2 (5 bases). The germline V gene has CDR1 MDHEN and CDR2 SYDVKM. CDR3 size: 15 residues. Trimming pared 3 bases from V and 0 bases from J, leaving 9 bases between. The DNA of the CDR3 is TGTGCCAGCAGTTTCGGAGCGGACTCCTACAATGAGCAGTTCTTC. Encoded protein: CASSFGADSYNEQFF.

CDR3 region: CASRTPGQGVNYGYTF. The DNA for the CDR3 is TGTGCCAGCAGGACGCCGGGACAAGGAGTTAACTATGGCTACACCTTC. The V and J genes are TRBV7-2 and TRBJ1-2; a weak D match, TRBD1 (6 bases). Germline V lookup: CDR1 SGHTA, CDR2 FQGNSA. V was clipped by 6 bases and J by 1 base, with 18 bases between them. The CDR3 has 16 amino acids. The variable domain in full, with the rest retrieved from reference TRBV7-2 and TRBJ1-2, is GAGVSQSPSNKVTEKGKDVELRCDPISGHTALYWYRQSLGQGLEFLIYFQGNSAPDKSGLPSDRFSAERTGGSVSTLTIQRTQQEDSAVYLCASRTPGQGVNYGYTFGSGTRLTVV.

The CDR3 coding sequence is TGTGCCAGCAGCTTAGTCGGGCTAGCGGGAGCAGGGACCGGGGAGCTGTTTTTT. Translation: CASSLVGLAGAGTGELFF. V usage is TRBV7-2 and J usage is TRBJ2-2, with 10 bases identical to TRBD2. Germline V gene lookup returns CDR1 SGHTA and CDR2 FQGNSA. The CDR3 contains 18 residues. The V and J ends lost 1 base and 5 bases, in that order; junction bases with no gene match: 10. The full variable domain, with the rest looked up from reference TRBV7-2 and TRBJ2-2, is GAGVSQSPSNKVTEKGKDVELRCDPISGHTALYWYRQSLGQGLEFLIYFQGNSAPDKSGLPSDRFSAERTGGSVSTLTIQRTQQEDSAVYLCASSLVGLAGAGTGELFFGEGSRLTVL.

The rearrangement joins TRBV12-5 to TRBJ1-5; weak D call: TRBD1 (6 bases). CDR3 length equals 17 residues. Germline CDR1 reads LGHNT; CDR2 reads FRNRAP. Trimming left V 3 bases short and J 0 bases short, with 15 bases between. The CDR3 sequence is CASGLTSGEDSNQPQHF. For the CDR3, the DNA is TGTGCTAGTGGTTTAACTTCAGGGGAAGATAGCAATCAGCCCCAGCATTTT.

The gene calls are TRBV10-3 and TRBJ1-1; D unresolved. CDR3 length: 11 amino acids. The germline gives CDR1 ENHRY, CDR2 SYGVKD. V dropped 2 bases and J dropped 6 bases, with 4 bases sitting between them. Here the CDR3 DNA reads TGTGCCATCAGTGAGATAGCTGAAGCTTTCTTT. It is translated as CAISEIAEAFF.